This section outlines one T cell receptor beta chain sequence together with its context. Only in-frame clones appear in the TCRdb table, and some are missing; sequencing was by immunoSEQ multiplex PCR. Here the sample spans more than 85,000 clones, under 90% being singletons. This specimen comes from a study of blood T cell repertoires in COVID-19. What was sequenced was peripheral blood. The TCR originated in a woman aged 45 to 65 with acute or convalescent COVID-19.

The CDR3, as DNA: TGTGCCATCGACAGGGGGCCCGCCTACGAGCAGTACTTC. Translation: CAIDRGPAYEQYF. V and J are TRBV6-5 and TRBJ2-7; 10 nucleotides match TRBD1. The CDR3 has 13 amino acids. The germline gives CDR1 MNHEY, CDR2 SVGAGI. The V gene end was trimmed by 10 bases and the J gene end by 2 bases; junction bases not matched to a gene: 5.